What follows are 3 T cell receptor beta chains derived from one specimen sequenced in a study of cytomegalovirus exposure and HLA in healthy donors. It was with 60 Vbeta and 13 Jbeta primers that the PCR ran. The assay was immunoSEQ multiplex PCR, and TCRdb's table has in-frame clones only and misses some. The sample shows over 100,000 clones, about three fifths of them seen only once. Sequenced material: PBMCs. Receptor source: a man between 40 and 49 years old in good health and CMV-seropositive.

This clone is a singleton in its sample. The CDR3 nucleotides are TGTGCCAGCAGTTACAGGGGGCCGGATCAGCCCCAGCATTTT. This translates into CASSYRGPDQPQHF. The gene calls are TRBV6-6 and TRBJ1-5; 7 bases align to TRBD1. Trimming at V came to 2 bases and at J to 5 bases, leaving 3 bases not matched to a gene. This CDR3 comprises 14 residues. Germline loops: CDR1 MNHNY, CDR2 SVGAGI (reference sequence).

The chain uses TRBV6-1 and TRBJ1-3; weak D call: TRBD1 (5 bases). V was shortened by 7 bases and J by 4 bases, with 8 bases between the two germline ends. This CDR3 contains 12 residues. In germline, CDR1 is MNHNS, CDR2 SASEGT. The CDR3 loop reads CASMSGGNTIYF. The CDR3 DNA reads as TGTGCCAGCATGTCAGGGGGAAACACCATATATTTT.

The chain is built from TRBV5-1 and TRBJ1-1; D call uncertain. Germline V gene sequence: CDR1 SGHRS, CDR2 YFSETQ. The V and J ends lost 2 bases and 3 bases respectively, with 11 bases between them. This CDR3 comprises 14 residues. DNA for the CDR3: TGCGCCAGCAGCTTTGTATCCGGGGACACTGAAGCTTTCTTT. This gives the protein CASSFVSGDTEAFF.